This TCR beta chain was sequenced for a study of blood T cell repertoires in COVID-19. Study context: T cells, B-cell-depleted T cells, or PBMCs provided the cDNA or gDNA that served as material.

Per the original data handling: How many nucleated cells were present was estimated from reference gene primer amplification. This table comes from immunoSEQ multiplex PCR, and its TCRdb copy is limited to in-frame clones, with some not included. Clone size and V and J calls were adopted from that table, with D and trimming inferred from the DNA. The table records roughly 290,000 clones, around 90% of them present only once. Per germline, CDR1 MNHEY and CDR2 SVGEGT. Trimming at V came to 4 bases and at J to 2 bases, leaving 7 bases not matched to a gene. This CDR3 is built from 15 residues. Participants were aged about 18 to 100 years from approximately 23 US areas. Two consecutive negative NP/OP PCR tests, clearance, or resolved symptoms defined Cohort 3 recovery.

Sequencing input: PBMCs or T cells enriched from blood (not recorded which). This sequence originates from a woman in her thirties or forties who had recovered from COVID-19. The chain has TRBV6-2 or TRBV6-3 and TRBJ2-7; 8 positions agree with TRBD1. CDR3 sequence reads: CASSSSGQVPYEQYF. CDR3 DNA: TGTGCCAGCAGTTCCTCGGGACAGGTCCCCTACGAGCAGTACTTC.